This T cell receptor (beta chain) stems from a study of T cell repertoires in cytomegalovirus infection. On the study more broadly: Both CMV infection and a matching HLA type were indicated by public TCR beta signatures. Study-level points and caveats: HLA-C-restricted, CMV-specific TCR beta clonotypes were dominant ex vivo.

Trimming stripped 1 base from V and 6 bases from J, with 17 bases between. This CDR3 has 16 residues. Germline loops: CDR1 MNHEY, CDR2 SMNVEV (reference sequence). TCRdb recomputed calls from the reads with MiXCR, one row per CDR3 protein. The profile shows 200,000 or so distinct CDR3 sequences, 28% of them singletons. Note on this clonotype: Its target is not known.

The genes are TRBV27 and TRBJ2-3, with D perhaps assigned TRBD1 or TRBD2 (5 bases each). The sequence was obtained from a human donor in good health (CMV status not recorded). Some clones in this sample may be carry-over from other donors' samples. Sequencing input: PBMCs. The CDR3 region is CASSLLPRGFGDTQYF. The CDR3 DNA reads as TGTGCCAGCAGTTTATTACCGAGGGGTTTCGGGGATACGCAGTATTTT.